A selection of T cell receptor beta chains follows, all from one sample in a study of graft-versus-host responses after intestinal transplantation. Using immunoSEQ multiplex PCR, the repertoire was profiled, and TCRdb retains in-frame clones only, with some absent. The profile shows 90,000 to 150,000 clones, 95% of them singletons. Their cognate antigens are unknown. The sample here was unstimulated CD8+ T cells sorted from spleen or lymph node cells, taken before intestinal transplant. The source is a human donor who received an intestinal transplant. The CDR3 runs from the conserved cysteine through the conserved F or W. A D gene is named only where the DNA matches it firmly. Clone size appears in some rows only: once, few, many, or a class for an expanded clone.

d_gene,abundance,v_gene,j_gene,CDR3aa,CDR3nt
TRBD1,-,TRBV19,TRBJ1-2,CASSPGQGYGYTF,TGTGCCAGTAGTCCGGGACAGGGTTATGGCTACACCTTC
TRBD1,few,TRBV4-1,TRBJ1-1,CASSQGNRGPDFF,TGCGCCAGCAGCCAAGGCAACAGGGGTCCTGACTTCTTT
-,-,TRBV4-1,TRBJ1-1,CASSPPQADTEAFF,TGCGCCAGCAGCCCTCCCCAGGCGGACACTGAAGCTTTCTTT
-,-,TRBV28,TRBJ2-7,CASSLDITYEQYF,TGTGCCAGCAGTCTGGACATAACCTACGAGCAGTACTTC
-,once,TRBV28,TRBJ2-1,CASSSIREGSYNEQFF,TGTGCCAGCAGTTCCATAAGGGAAGGCTCCTACAATGAGCAGTTCTTC
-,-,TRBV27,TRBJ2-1,CASSLRLAVYNEQFF,TGTGCCAGCAGTTTACGGCTAGCAGTCTACAATGAGCAGTTCTTC
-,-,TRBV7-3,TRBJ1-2,CASSLEAGPSLYGYTF,TGTGCCAGCAGCTTGGAAGCGGGCCCCAGCCTCTATGGCTACACCTTC
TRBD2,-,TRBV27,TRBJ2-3,CASQAGYATDTQYF,TGTGCCAGTCAAGCGGGATACGCCACAGATACGCAGTATTTT
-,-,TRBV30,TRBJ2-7,CAWSKAGNFHEQYF,TGTGCCTGGAGTAAGGCAGGGAACTTCCACGAGCAGTACTTC
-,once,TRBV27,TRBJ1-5,CASSPSLTGDQPQHF,TGTGCCAGCAGCCCGAGCTTGACGGGTGATCAGCCCCAGCATTTT
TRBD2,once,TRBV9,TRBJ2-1,CASRGAGANNEQFF,TGTGCCAGCCGAGGTGCGGGAGCGAACAATGAGCAGTTCTTC
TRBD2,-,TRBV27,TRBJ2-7,CASSLRASGSYEQYF,TGTGCCAGCAGTTTGCGCGCTAGCGGGAGTTACGAGCAGTACTTC
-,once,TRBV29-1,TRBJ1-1,CSVVRGSGTEAFF,TGCAGCGTTGTGAGGGGATCCGGGACTGAAGCTTTCTTT
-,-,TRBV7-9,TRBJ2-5,CASSADSQETQYF,TGTGCCAGCAGCGCGGACAGTCAAGAGACCCAGTACTTC
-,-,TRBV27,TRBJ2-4,CASSSTRRVIQYF,TGTGCCAGCAGTTCCACCCGGAGGGTTATTCAGTACTTC
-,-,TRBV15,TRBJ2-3,CATSRRGTTDTQYF,TGTGCCACCAGCAGGCGAGGGACCACAGATACGCAGTATTTT
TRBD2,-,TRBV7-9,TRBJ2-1,CASSLESGVYNEQFF,TGTGCCAGCAGCTTAGAGAGCGGGGTCTACAATGAGCAGTTCTTC
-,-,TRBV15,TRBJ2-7,CATSRGDRSYEQYF,TGTGCCACCAGCAGAGGAGACAGGTCCTACGAGCAGTACTTC
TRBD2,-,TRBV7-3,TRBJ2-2,CASSLAGGNTGELFF,TGTGCCAGCAGCTTAGCGGGAGGGAACACCGGGGAGCTGTTTTTT
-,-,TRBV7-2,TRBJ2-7,CASSLEQVSSYEQYF,TGTGCCAGCAGCTTAGAACAGGTATCCTCCTACGAGCAGTACTTC
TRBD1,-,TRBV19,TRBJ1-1,CASSISKGANTEAFF,TGTGCCAGTAGTATATCTAAGGGGGCGAACACTGAAGCTTTCTTT
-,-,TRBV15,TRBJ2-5,CATSRDRGWAETQYF,TGTGCCACCAGCAGAGACAGGGGTTGGGCAGAGACCCAGTACTTC
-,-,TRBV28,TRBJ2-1,CASSQYREQFF,TGTGCCAGCAGCCAATACAGAGAGCAGTTCTTC
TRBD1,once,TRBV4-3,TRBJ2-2,CASSHNPGQGAIGELFF,TGCGCCAGCAGCCACAATCCGGGACAGGGGGCGATCGGGGAGCTGTTTTTT
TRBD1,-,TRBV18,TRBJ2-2,CASSPPRGRLTGELFF,TGTGCCAGCTCACCACCCAGGGGGCGCCTCACCGGGGAGCTGTTTTTT
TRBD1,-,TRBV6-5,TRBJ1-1,CASSPMTGTYTEAFF,TGTGCCAGCAGTCCAATGACAGGGACCTACACTGAAGCTTTCTTT
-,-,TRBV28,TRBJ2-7,CASSSPMGGQDYEQYF,TGTGCCAGCAGTTCCCCTATGGGGGGGCAGGACTACGAGCAGTACTTC
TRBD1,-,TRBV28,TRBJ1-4,CASNELLGQEGATNEKLFF,TGTGCCAGCAACGAGCTACTGGGACAGGAGGGAGCAACTAATGAAAAACTGTTTTTT
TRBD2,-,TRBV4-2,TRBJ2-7,CASSQGLAGLAYEQYF,TGTGCCAGCAGCCAGGGGCTAGCGGGGCTGGCCTACGAGCAGTACTTC
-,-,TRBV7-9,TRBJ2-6,CASPYRWANVLTF,TGTGCCAGCCCCTATCGTTGGGCCAACGTCCTGACTTTC
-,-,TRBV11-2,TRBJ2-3,CASSHPGHSTDTQYF,TGTGCCAGCAGCCATCCGGGACATAGCACAGATACGCAGTATTTT
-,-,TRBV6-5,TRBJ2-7,CASSYSHEQYF,TGTGCCAGCAGTTACAGCCACGAGCAGTACTTC
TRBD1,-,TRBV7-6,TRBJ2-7,CASSLGGQGYEQYF,TGTGCCAGCAGCTTAGGGGGACAGGGCTACGAGCAGTACTTC
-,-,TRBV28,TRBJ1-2,CASSLRGLTGSEGYTF,TGTGCCAGCAGTTTACGAGGACTAACAGGGTCGGAGGGCTACACCTTC
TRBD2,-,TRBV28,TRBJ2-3,CASSLFLADTQYF,TGTGCCAGCAGTTTATTTCTAGCGGACACGCAGTATTTT
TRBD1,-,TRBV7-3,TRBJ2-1,CASSPGDSPYNEQFF,TGTGCCAGCAGTCCCGGGGACAGCCCCTACAATGAGCAGTTCTTC
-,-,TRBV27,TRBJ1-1,CASSLSTVLNTEAFF,TGTGCCAGCAGTTTATCGACAGTTTTGAACACTGAAGCTTTCTTT
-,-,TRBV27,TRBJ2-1,CASSVYVGTVSNEQFF,TGTGCCAGCAGCGTCTACGTCGGGACTGTTTCTAATGAGCAGTTCTTC
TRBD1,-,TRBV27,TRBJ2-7,CASSPRDSSYEQYF,TGTGCCAGCAGTCCCCGGGACAGCTCCTACGAGCAGTACTTC
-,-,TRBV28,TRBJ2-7,CASSHYEQYF,TGTGCCAGCAGTCACTACGAGCAGTACTTC
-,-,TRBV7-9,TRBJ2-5,CASSKYQETQYF,TGTGCCAGCAGCAAGTACCAAGAGACCCAGTACTTC
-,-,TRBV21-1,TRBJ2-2,CASSPRSAGELFF,TGTGCCAGCAGCCCCCGCTCGGCCGGGGAGCTGTTTTTT
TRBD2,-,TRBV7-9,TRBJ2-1,CASRTASGSDEQFF,TGTGCCAGCAGAACGGCTAGCGGGAGCGATGAGCAGTTCTTC
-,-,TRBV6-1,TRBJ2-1,CASPFTGGAYNEQFF,TGTGCCAGCCCCTTTACGGGCGGAGCCTACAATGAGCAGTTCTTC
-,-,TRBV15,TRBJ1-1,CATAEPSNTEAFF,TGTGCCACCGCAGAACCCTCGAACACTGAAGCTTTCTTT
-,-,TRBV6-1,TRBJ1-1,CASREGVGAGTEAFF,TGTGCCAGCAGGGAGGGGGTTGGGGCCGGCACTGAAGCTTTCTTT
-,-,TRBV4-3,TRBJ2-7,CASSQVRGANYEQYF,TGCGCCAGCAGCCAAGTACGGGGGGCAAACTACGAGCAGTACTTC
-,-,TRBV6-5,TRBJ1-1,CASSTGQGEFF,TGTGCCAGCTCGACTGGTCAGGGAGAGTTCTTT
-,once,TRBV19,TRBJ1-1,CASGRTRGSIPGDTEAFF,TGTGCCTCCGGACGAACTAGGGGCTCTATCCCTGGGGACACTGAAGCTTTCTTT
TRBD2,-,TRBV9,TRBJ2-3,CASANGRATDTQYF,TGTGCCAGCGCTAACGGGAGGGCTACAGATACGCAGTATTTT
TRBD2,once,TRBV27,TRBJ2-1,CASSLGRVNEQFF,TGTGCCAGCAGTTTAGGGAGGGTCAATGAGCAGTTCTTC
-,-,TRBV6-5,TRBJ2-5,CASSRRGTQETQYF,TGTGCCAGCAGCAGGAGAGGGACCCAAGAGACCCAGTACTTC
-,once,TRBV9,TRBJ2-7,CASSVAQSTVYEQYF,TGTGCCAGCAGCGTCGCGCAGTCAACAGTCTACGAGCAGTACTTC
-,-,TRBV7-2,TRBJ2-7,CASSLSGAHYEQYF,TGTGCCAGCAGCTTAAGTGGGGCCCATTACGAGCAGTACTTC
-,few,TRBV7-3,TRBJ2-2,CASSLGGTGELFF,TGTGCCAGCAGCCTTGGGGGCACCGGGGAGCTGTTTTTT
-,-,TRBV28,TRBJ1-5,CASRTGFSNQPQHF,TGTGCCAGCAGAACAGGTTTTAGCAATCAGCCCCAGCATTTT